The source of this T cell receptor beta chain is a study of shared clonotypes between healthy human individuals. Study at large: Three CD4 naive, three CD4 memory, two CD8 naive and one CD8 memory plate were used per donor. Study conclusions and caveats: Collection of samples was limited to blood; tissue repertoires likely differ.

The CDR3 has 16 residues. Germline CDR1 SGHRS, CDR2 YFSETQ. V lost 4 bases, J lost 3 bases, and 8 bases stayed unmatched. Each of the donors was a healthy adult who was HIV-negative and had not had a recent acute infection or vaccination. About this clone: What it recognizes is unknown.

Measured with immunoSEQ multiplex PCR; TCRdb has only the in-frame clones, and not every one. Of some 1.5 million clones in the sample, roughly 96% were seen once. The sequence derives from a man younger than 40 in good health. Sequencing was carried out using naive CD4+ T cells sorted from blood. Subset described: CD45RA+ positively selected. V and J are TRBV5-1 and TRBJ2-7, with 12 bases identical to TRBD1. DNA of the CDR3: TGCGCCAGCAGCCTGATTTGGGACAGGGGGCTCTACGAGCAGTACTTC. Its protein product is CASSLIWDRGLYEQYF.